The T cell receptor (beta chain) described here comes from a study of PD-L1 blockade in urothelial cancer. Repertoires were generated with immunoSEQ multiplex PCR, while TCRdb's copy carries only in-frame clones and drops some. The table records fewer than 65,000 clones, more than 80% of them present only once. Time point described: pretreatment peripheral blood. CDR3 length: 18 residues. Per the germline V gene, CDR1 is MDHEN and CDR2 is SYDVKM. V lost 6 bases and J lost 1; bases outside the gene matches: 15. Sequencing used PBMCs, obtained around atezolizumab (anti-PD-L1) treatment. V and J are TRBV28 and TRBJ1-3, with 7 bases aligning to TRBD1. The sequence came from a man aged 70-80 years with urothelial cancer. CDR3 bases: TGTGCCAGCAGCCCAATTCGGACAGGCTCAATATCTGGAAACACCATATATTTT. This encodes CASSPIRTGSISGNTIYF. Full variable domain (remainder filled in from reference TRBV28 and TRBJ1-3): DVKVTQSSRYLVKRTGEKVFLECVQDMDHENMFWYRQDPGLGLRLIYFSYDVKMKEKGDIPEGYSVSREKKERFSLILESASTNQTSMYLCASSPIRTGSISGNTIYFGEGSWLTVV.